Sequencing of this T cell receptor beta chain was carried out in a study of cytomegalovirus exposure and HLA in healthy donors. Overall study: Out of 350 to 400 genotyped donors, 81% belonged to the Caucasian-associated ancestry cluster.

Study-wide points: In most subjects, TCR beta sequences reportedly gave accurate predictions of HLA-A and HLA-B alleles. Diagnosis of cytomegalovirus status made by the classifier reportedly showed high specificity and sensitivity.

As to this clone: Its target is unknown.

Researchers ran the PCR with 60 Vbeta and 13 Jbeta primers. Measured with immunoSEQ multiplex PCR; TCRdb has only the in-frame clones, and not every one. The profile covers about 110,000 clones, with 75% to 80% appearing a single time and approximately 1.3% taken by the ten largest. CDR3 length equals 13 residues. From germline, CDR1 is SQVTM and CDR2 ANQGSEA. V lost 0 bases, J lost 2 bases, and 7 bases lay in between. This clonotype was sampled from a woman under 40 in good health and CMV-seronegative. The V gene is TRBV29-1, the J gene TRBJ2-5, with D tentatively TRBD1 (5 bases). Sequencing was done on a sample of PBMCs. In DNA form, the CDR3 reads TGCAGCGTTGAAGAACAGGAGCAAGAGACCCAGTACTTC. Translated: CSVEEQEQETQYF. Variable domain in full (rest from reference TRBV29-1 and TRBJ2-5): SAVISQKPSRDICQRGTSLTIQCQVDSQVTMMFWYRQQPGQSLTLIATANQGSEATYESGFVIDKFPISRPNLTFSTLTVSNMSPEDSSIYLCSVEEQEQETQYFGPGTRLLVL.